This entry lists 12 T cell receptor beta chains sequenced from one sample in a study of blood T cells in healthy people across ages. A J-beta primer mix and a sample-barcoded 5' primer were used in a second PCR of roughly 6 to 11 cycles. TCRdb analysed the 5' RACE reads with MiXCR anew, one entry per CDR3 protein. The data show about a million distinct CDR3 sequences, around 49% seen once. The specimen was blood. These receptors were collected from a man aged 25 to 40 in good health.

The chain is built from TRBV29-1 and TRBJ2-7; D unresolved. The CDR3 loop spans 14 amino acids. Between the trimmed V and J ends, which lost 0 bases and 2 bases, there was a span of 11 bases. Germline values: CDR1 SQVTM, CDR2 ANQGSEA. The CDR3 DNA sequence: TGCAGCGTTGAAGACCCGACGGAAACCTACGAGCAGTACTTC. Protein sequence: CSVEDPTETYEQYF.

The chain links TRBV12-3 or TRBV12-4 to TRBJ2-5; the match to TRBD2 covers 8 bases. Trimming at V came to 6 bases and at J to 4 bases, leaving 13 bases not matched to a gene. There are 16 residues in the CDR3. Written as DNA, the CDR3 is TGTGCCAGCAGCTCTCTCGGGGGGGCCGTTGGAGAGACCCAGTACTTC. Translation gives CASSSLGGAVGETQYF.

This chain connects TRBV28 to TRBJ2-7; possible D gene TRBD1, 6 bases. Germline V lookup: CDR1 MDHEN, CDR2 SYDVKM. The CDR3 extends over 14 amino acids. The V end lost 5 bases, the J end lost 1 base, and 12 bases lay between the germline ends. The CDR3 reads CASSTPTGSYEQYF. CDR3 bases: TGTGCCAGCAGTACCCCGACAGGTTCCTACGAGCAGTACTTC.

DNA of the CDR3: TGCAGTGCTAGAGGGCACCTTACAAACCTGGGGACAGATACGCAGTATTTT. It encodes CSARGHLTNLGTDTQYF. The chain links TRBV20-1 to TRBJ2-3; no firm D call. The CDR3 loop spans 17 amino acids. Trimming stripped 1 base from V and 3 bases from J, with 20 bases between. Germline CDR1 and CDR2: DFQATT and SNEGSKA (reference sequence).

This clonotype was counted a few times. The chain links TRBV5-4 to TRBJ2-1, with D perhaps given as TRBD1 or TRBD2 (6 bases each). Trimming shortened V by 0 bases and J by 6 bases, and 13 bases separated the two germline ends. The CDR3 runs 15 residues. In germline, CDR1 is SGHNT, CDR2 YYREEE (reference sequence). The CDR3 is CASSLDWGALNEQFF. The CDR3 region has the DNA TGTGCCAGCAGCTTGGACTGGGGGGCCCTCAATGAGCAGTTCTTC.

This clonotype has more than one count but fewer than ten. The chain has TRBV3-1 and TRBJ2-5; D unclear. V was shortened by 0 bases and J by 2 bases, with 10 bases between the two germline ends. CDR1 and CDR2 (germline): LGHDT, YNNKEL (reference sequence). CDR3 length: 15 residues. CDR3 amino acids: CASSQDWPSQETQYF. As DNA, the CDR3 is TGTGCCAGCAGCCAAGATTGGCCATCACAAGAGACCCAGTACTTC.

The V call is TRBV7-2, the J call TRBJ2-3; maybe TRBD1 (6 bases). The germline gives CDR1 SGHTA, CDR2 FQGNSA. The CDR3 consists of 16 residues. V gave up 2 bases and J gave up 2 bases, with 14 bases separating them. CDR3 sequence: CASSLTGPGVTDTQYF. The CDR3 bases are TGTGCCAGCAGCTTAACAGGGCCTGGGGTCACAGATACGCAGTATTTT.

The gene calls are TRBV20-1 and TRBJ2-5; perhaps D is TRBD1 or TRBD2 (6 bases each). The J call may be in error: the DNA end matches TRBJ2-7 better. This CDR3 has 14 amino acids. Germline values: CDR1 DFQATT, CDR2 SNEGSKA (reference sequence). CDR3 residues: CSAKFSGEVDEQYF. The CDR3 DNA is TGCAGTGCTAAATTTTCAGGGGAGGTTGACGAGCAGTACTTC.

This clonotype has just a few counts. This chain links TRBV20-1 with TRBJ2-5; weak D call: TRBD2 (7 bases). V dropped 3 bases and J dropped 1 base, with 9 bases sitting between them. CDR1 DFQATT and CDR2 SNEGSKA come from the germline V gene (reference sequence). The CDR3 contains 13 residues. The CDR3 DNA reads TGCAGTGCTAGCGGGGGGCTCCAAGAGACCCAGTACTTC. It encodes CSASGGLQETQYF.

The gene calls are TRBV20-1 and TRBJ2-4, with 10 positions matching TRBD1. V was clipped by 5 bases and J by 13 bases; unmatched bases: 11. The V gene's germline CDR1 is DFQATT and CDR2 SNEGSKA (reference sequence). The CDR3 is made up of 13 amino acids. The CDR3 bases are TGCAGTGCTGGCGGGGACAGGGGCCACGGGCAGTACTTC. Protein: CSAGGDRGHGQYF.

The chain joins TRBV7-9 to TRBJ1-2; 9 positions agree with TRBD1. CDR3 size: 15 residues. The germline V gene encodes CDR1 SEHNR and CDR2 FQNEAQ (reference sequence). Unmatched junction bases numbered 10, after V lost 5 bases and J lost 6 bases. The DNA of the CDR3 is TGTGCCAGCAGCAGAAGGGACAGGGTAAAGGATGGCTACACCTTC. Translating it yields CASSRRDRVKDGYTF.

The J gene is TRBJ1-4, the V gene TRBV25-1; TRBD1 might be the D (5 bases). This CDR3 is 12 amino acids long. Germline lookup yields CDR1 MGHDK and CDR2 SYGVNS. V lost 8 bases, J lost 7 bases, and 11 bases lay in between. CDR3 DNA sequence: TGTGCCAGCCTATCCAGGGCTGAAAAACTGTTTTTT. Translating gives CASLSRAEKLFF.